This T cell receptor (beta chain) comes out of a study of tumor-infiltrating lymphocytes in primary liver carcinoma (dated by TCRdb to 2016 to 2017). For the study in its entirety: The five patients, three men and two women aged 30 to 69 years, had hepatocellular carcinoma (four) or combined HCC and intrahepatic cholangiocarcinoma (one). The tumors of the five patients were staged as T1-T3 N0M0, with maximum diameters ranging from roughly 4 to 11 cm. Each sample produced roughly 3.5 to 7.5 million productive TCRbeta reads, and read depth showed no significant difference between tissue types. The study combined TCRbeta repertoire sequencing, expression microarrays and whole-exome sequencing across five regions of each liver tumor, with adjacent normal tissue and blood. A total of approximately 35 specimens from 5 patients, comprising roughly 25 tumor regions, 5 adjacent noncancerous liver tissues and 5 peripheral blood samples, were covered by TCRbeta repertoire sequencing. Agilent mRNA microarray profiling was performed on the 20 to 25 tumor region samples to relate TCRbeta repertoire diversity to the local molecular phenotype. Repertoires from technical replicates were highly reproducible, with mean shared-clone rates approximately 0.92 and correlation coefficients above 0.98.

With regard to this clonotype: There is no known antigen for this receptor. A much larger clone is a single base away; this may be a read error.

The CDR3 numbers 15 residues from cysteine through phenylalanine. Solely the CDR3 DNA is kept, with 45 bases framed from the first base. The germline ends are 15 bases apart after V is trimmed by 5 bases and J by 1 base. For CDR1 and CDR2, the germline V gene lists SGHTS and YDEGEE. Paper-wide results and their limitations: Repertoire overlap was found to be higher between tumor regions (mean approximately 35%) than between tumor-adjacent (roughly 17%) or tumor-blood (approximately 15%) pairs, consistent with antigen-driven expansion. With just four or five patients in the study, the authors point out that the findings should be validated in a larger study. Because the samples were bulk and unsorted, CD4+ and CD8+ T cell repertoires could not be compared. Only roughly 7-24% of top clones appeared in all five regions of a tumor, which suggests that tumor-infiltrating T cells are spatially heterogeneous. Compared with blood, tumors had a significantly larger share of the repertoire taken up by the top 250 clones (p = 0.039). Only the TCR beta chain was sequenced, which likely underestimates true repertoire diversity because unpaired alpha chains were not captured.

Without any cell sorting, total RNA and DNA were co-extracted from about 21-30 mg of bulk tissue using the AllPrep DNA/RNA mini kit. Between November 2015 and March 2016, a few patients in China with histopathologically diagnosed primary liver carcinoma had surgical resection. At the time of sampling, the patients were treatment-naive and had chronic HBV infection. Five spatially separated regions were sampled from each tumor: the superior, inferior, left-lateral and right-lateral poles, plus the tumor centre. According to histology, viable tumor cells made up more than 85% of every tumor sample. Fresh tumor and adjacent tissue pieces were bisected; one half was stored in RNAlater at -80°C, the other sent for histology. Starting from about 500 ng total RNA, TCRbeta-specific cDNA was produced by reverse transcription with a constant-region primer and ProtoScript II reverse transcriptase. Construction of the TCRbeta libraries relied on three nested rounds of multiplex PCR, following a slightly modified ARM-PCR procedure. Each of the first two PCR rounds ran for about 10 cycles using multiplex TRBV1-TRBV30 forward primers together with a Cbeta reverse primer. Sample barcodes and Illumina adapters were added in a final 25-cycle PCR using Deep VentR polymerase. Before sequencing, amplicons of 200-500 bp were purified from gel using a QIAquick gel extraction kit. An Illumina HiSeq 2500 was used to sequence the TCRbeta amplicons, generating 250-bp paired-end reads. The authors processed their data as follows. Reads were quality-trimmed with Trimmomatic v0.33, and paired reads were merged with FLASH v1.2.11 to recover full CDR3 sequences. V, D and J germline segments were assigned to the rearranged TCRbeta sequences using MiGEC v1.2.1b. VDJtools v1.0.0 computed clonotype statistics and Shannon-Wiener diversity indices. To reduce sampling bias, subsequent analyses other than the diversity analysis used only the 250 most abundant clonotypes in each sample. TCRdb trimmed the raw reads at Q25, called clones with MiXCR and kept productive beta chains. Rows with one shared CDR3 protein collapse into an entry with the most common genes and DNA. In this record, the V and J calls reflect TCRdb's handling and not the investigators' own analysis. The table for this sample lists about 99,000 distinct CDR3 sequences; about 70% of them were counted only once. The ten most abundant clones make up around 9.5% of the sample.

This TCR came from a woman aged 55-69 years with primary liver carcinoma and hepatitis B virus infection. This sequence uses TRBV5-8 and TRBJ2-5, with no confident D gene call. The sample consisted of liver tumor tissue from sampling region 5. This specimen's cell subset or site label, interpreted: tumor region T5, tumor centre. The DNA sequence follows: TGTGCCAGCAGACCCGGACGGACGATCCAAGAGACCCAGTACTTC. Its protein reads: CASRPGRTIQETQYF.